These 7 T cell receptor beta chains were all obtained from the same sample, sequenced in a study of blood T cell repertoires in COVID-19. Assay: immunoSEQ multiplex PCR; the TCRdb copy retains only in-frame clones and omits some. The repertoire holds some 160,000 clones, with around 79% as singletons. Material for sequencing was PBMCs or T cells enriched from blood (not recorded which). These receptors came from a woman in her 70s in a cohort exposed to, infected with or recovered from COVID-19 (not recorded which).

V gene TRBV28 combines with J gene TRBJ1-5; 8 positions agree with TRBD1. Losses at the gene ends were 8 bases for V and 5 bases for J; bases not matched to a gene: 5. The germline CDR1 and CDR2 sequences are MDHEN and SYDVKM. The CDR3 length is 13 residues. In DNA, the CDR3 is TGTGCCAGCGTCCAGGGGGCCTATCAGCCCCAGCATTTT. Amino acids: CASVQGAYQPQHF.

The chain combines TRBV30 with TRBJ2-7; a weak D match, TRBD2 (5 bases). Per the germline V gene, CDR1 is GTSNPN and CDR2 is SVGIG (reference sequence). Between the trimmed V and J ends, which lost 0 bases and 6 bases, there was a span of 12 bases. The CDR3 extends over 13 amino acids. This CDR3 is CAWSVSGIREQYF. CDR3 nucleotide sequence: TGTGCCTGGAGTGTTTCGGGGATTCGCGAGCAGTACTTC.

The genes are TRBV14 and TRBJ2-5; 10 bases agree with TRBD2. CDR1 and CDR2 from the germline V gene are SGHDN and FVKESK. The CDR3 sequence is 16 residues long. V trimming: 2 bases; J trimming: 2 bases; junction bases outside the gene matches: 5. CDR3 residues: CASSQQRTSGQETQYF. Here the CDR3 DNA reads TGTGCCAGCAGCCAACAGCGGACTAGCGGACAAGAGACCCAGTACTTC. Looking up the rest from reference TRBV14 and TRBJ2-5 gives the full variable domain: EAGVTQFPSHSVIEKGQTVTLRCDPISGHDNLYWYRRVMGKEIKFLLHFVKESKQDESGMPNNRFLAERTGGTYSTLKVQPAELEDSGVYFCASSQQRTSGQETQYFGPGTRLLVL.

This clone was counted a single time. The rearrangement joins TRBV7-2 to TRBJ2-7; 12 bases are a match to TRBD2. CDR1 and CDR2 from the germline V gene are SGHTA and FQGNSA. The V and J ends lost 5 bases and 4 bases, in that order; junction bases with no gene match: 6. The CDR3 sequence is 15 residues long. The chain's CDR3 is CASSASGRASYEQYF. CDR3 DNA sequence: TGTGCCAGCAGCGCTAGCGGGAGGGCCTCTTACGAGCAGTACTTC.

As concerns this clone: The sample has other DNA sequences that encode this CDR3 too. As DNA, the CDR3 is TGTGCCAGCTCACCCGGGACAGGGGTGTACGAGCAGTACTTC. Its translation: CASSPGTGVYEQYF. The chain couples TRBV18 to TRBJ2-7, with TRBD1 identical over 10 bases. Germline lookup yields CDR1 KGHSH and CDR2 LQKENI. The CDR3 has 14 residues. V shed 3 bases and J 4 bases; nucleotides not matched to a gene: 3.

CDR3 DNA: TGTGCCAGCAGCCAAGCTGCTGACAGGGGAGGTGGCTACACCTTC. Translated: CASSQAADRGGGYTF. V and J are TRBV4-2 and TRBJ1-2; 8 nucleotides agree with TRBD1. J gave up 7 bases and V 1 base, and 8 bases lay outside the gene matches. The germline gives CDR1 LGHNA, CDR2 YNFKEQ. The CDR3 contains 15 residues.

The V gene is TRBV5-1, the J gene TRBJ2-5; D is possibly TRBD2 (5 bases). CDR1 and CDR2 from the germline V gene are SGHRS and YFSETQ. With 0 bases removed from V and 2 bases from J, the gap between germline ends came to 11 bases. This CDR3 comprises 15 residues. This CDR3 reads CASSLGLAAQETQYF. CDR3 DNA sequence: TGCGCCAGCAGCTTGGGCCTAGCAGCACAAGAGACCCAGTACTTC.